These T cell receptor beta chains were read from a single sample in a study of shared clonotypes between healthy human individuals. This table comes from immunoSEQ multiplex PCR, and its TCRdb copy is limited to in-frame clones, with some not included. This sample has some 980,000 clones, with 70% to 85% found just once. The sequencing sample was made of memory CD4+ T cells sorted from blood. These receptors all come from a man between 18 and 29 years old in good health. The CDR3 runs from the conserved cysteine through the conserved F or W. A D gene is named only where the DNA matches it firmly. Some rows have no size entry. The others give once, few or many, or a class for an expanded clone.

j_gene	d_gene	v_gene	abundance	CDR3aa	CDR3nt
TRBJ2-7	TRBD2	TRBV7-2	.	CASSRGLAGDSYEQYF	TGTGCCAGCAGCCGGGGACTAGCGGGAGATTCCTACGAGCAGTACTTC
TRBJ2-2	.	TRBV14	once	CASSQEVRVDTGELFF	TGTGCCAGCAGCCAAGAGGTCAGGGTCGACACCGGGGAGCTGTTTTTT
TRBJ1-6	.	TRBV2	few	CASSGNNSPLHF	TGTGCCAGCAGTGGTAATAATTCACCCCTCCACTTT
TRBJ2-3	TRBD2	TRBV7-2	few	CASSLRSGGGRKGTDTQYF	TGTGCCAGCAGCTTAAGGTCCGGGGGGGGCCGGAAGGGCACAGATACGCAGTATTTT
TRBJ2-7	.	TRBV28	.	CASSLPLYEQYF	TGTGCCAGCAGTTTACCGCTCTACGAGCAGTACTTC
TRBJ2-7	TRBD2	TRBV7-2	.	CASSLLAGGRYEQYF	TGTGCCAGCAGCTTGCTAGCGGGAGGGCGCTACGAGCAGTACTTC
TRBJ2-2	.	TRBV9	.	CASSVAPRGELFF	TGTGCCAGCAGCGTAGCCCCCCGCGGGGAGCTGTTTTTT
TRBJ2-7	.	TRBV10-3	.	CAISVGSPGSYEQYF	TGTGCCATCAGTGTCGGCTCACCAGGATCCTACGAGCAGTACTTC
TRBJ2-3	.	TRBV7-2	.	CASSQDSGSGDTQYF	TGTGCCAGCAGCCAAGACAGCGGGTCGGGAGATACGCAGTATTTT
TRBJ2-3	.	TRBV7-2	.	CASSPNTGTFTTDTQYF	TGTGCCAGCAGCCCAAATACCGGGACATTCACTACAGATACGCAGTATTTT
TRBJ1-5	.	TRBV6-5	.	CASGSSYQPQHF	TGTGCCAGCGGCAGCAGTTATCAGCCCCAGCATTTT
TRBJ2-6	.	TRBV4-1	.	CASSQDSARQSGANVLTF	TGCGCCAGCAGCCAAGACTCAGCACGACAATCTGGGGCCAACGTCCTGACTTTC
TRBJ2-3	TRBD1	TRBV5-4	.	CASSFPGTGGTDTQYF	TGTGCCAGCAGCTTTCCCGGGACAGGGGGCACAGATACGCAGTATTTT
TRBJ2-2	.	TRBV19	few	CASSIAGGGTGELFF	TGTGCCAGTAGTATAGCTGGTGGGGGGACCGGGGAGCTGTTTTTT
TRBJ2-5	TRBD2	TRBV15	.	CATRYGTASGQETQYF	TGTGCCACCAGGTACGGCACGGCTAGCGGACAAGAGACCCAGTACTTC
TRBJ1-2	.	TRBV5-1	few	CASSGWDTNYGYTF	TGCGCCAGCAGCGGATGGGACACTAACTATGGCTACACCTTC
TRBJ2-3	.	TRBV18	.	CASSLQGPKSTDTQYF	TGTGCCAGCTCACTACAGGGCCCGAAGAGCACAGATACGCAGTATTTT
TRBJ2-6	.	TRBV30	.	CAWSEGTAGANVLTF	TGTGCCTGGAGTGAAGGAACAGCTGGGGCCAACGTCCTGACTTTC
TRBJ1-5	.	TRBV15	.	CATSAVSGARGDQPQHF	TGTGCCACCAGCGCAGTTTCAGGGGCGAGGGGTGATCAGCCCCAGCATTTT
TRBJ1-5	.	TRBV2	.	CASSEARGAESNQPQHF	TGTGCCAGCAGTGAAGCGCGGGGGGCCGAGAGCAATCAGCCCCAGCATTTT
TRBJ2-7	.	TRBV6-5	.	CASSLSVGSSYEQYF	TGTGCCAGCAGTCTCTCTGTCGGGAGCTCCTACGAGCAGTACTTC
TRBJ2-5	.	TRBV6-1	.	CASSWSQETQYF	TGTGCCAGCTCGTGGAGCCAAGAGACCCAGTACTTC
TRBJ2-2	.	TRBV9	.	CASSVGLRSNTGELFF	TGTGCCAGCAGCGTAGGGTTGAGATCGAACACCGGGGAGCTGTTTTTT
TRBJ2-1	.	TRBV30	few	CAWSLGGTYNEQFF	TGTGCCTGGAGCTTGGGCGGGACCTACAATGAGCAGTTCTTC
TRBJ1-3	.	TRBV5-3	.	CARSIWTDGAGNTIYF	TGTGCCAGAAGCATTTGGACAGACGGGGCTGGAAACACCATATATTTT
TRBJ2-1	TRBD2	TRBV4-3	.	CASSQERTGTSINEQFF	TGCGCCAGCAGCCAAGAGCGAACCGGGACTAGTATAAATGAGCAGTTCTTC
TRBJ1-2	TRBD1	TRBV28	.	CASSLVPDRAGGYTF	TGTGCCAGCAGTTTAGTTCCCGACAGGGCGGGTGGCTACACCTTC
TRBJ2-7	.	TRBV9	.	CASSVGGSPTYEQYF	TGTGCCAGCAGCGTAGGAGGGAGCCCCACCTACGAGCAGTACTTC
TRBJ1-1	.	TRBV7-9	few	CASSPDVMNTEAFF	TGTGCCAGCAGCCCCGACGTAATGAACACTGAAGCTTTCTTT
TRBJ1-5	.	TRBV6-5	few	CASSYDPSGNQPQHF	TGTGCCAGCAGTTACGACCCCAGCGGGAATCAGCCCCAGCATTTT
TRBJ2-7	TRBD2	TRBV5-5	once	CASSLLGTSGSYEQYF	TGTGCCAGCAGCTTGCTGGGGACTAGCGGCTCCTACGAGCAGTACTTC
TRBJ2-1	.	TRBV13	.	CASSLVFKKSSYNEQFF	TGTGCCAGCAGCTTGGTCTTCAAAAAGAGCTCCTACAATGAGCAGTTCTTC
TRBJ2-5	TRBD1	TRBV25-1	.	CASSESGTAQETQYF	TGTGCCAGCAGTGAATCCGGGACAGCCCAAGAGACCCAGTACTTC
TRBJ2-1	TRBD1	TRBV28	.	CASRPPTGYNEQFF	TGTGCCAGCAGGCCCCCGACAGGGTACAATGAGCAGTTCTTC